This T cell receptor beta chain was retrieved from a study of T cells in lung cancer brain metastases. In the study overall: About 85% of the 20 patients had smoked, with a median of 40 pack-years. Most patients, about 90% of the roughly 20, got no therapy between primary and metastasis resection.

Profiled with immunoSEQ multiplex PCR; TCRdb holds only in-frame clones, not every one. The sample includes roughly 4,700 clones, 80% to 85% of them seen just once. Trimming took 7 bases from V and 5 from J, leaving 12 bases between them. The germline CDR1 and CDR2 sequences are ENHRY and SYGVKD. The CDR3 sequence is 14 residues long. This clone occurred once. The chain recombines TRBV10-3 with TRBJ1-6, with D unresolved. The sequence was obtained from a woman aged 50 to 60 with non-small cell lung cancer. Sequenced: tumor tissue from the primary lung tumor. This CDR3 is CAITERSDNSPLHF. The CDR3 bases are TGTGCCATCACGGAGCGGTCCGATAATTCACCCCTCCACTTT.